The 25 T cell receptor beta chains presented below share a single source sample, sequenced in a study of shared clonotypes between healthy human individuals. Libraries were prepared by immunoSEQ multiplex PCR; TCRdb keeps only in-frame clonotypes and omits some of them. The sample contains about 1 million clones, roughly 75% of which appear only once. The specimen sequenced was memory CD4+ T cells sorted from blood. The subset was: CD45RA-negative fraction. Receptors originate from a man aged 18 to 29 in good health.

The chain combines TRBV5-4 with TRBJ1-1, with TRBD1 identical over 7 bases. Looked up from germline, CDR1 is SGHNT and CDR2 is YYREEE (reference sequence). J gave up 2 bases and V 3 bases, and 7 bases lay outside the gene matches. The CDR3 spans 15 residues. This CDR3 is CASSWAQGSNTEAFF. CDR3 DNA sequence: TGTGCCAGCAGCTGGGCACAGGGGAGTAACACTGAAGCTTTCTTT.

This clone has just a few counts. CDR3 sequence: CASSGESTF. DNA for the CDR3: TGTGCCAGCAGCGGAGAGAGCACCTTC. The rearrangement links TRBV9 to TRBJ1-2; D is unclear. The CDR3 is 9 residues long. The germline CDR1 and CDR2 sequences are SGDLS and YYNGEE. Trimming removed 3 bases at V and 13 bases at J, with 7 bases between.

The V gene is TRBV9, the J gene TRBJ2-2; TRBD1 agrees at 8 bases. The CDR3 is made up of 15 amino acids. Germline V CDR1 and CDR2: SGDLS, YYNGEE. With V trimmed by 3 bases and J by 6 bases, 7 bases remained unmatched. CDR3 sequence (DNA): TGTGCCAGCAGCGCCCAGGGGGCGCCGGCCGGGGAGCTGTTTTTT. Translation: CASSAQGAPAGELFF.

Only a few counts were recorded for this clone. J is TRBJ1-1 and V is TRBV11-3; 7 positions match TRBD1. Per the germline V gene, CDR1 is SGHNT and CDR2 is YENEEA. The CDR3 runs to 16 residues. Trimming removed 5 bases from V and 5 bases from J; junction bases left unmatched: 14. CDR3 in DNA: TGTGCCAGCAGCCCATCCAAAGGGGGCGGGCTAACTGAAGCTTTCTTT. It encodes CASSPSKGGGLTEAFF.

In its sample, this clone was seen once. V usage is TRBV6-5 and J usage is TRBJ1-6; D is uncertain. CDR3 length: 15 amino acids. Germline-derived CDR1 and CDR2 are MNHEY and SVGAGI. Trimming stripped 2 bases from V and 0 bases from J, with 5 bases between. The CDR3 protein is CASSYITSYNSPLHF. DNA of the CDR3: TGTGCCAGCAGTTACATAACCTCCTATAATTCACCCCTCCACTTT.

With respect to this clone: The junction shows a germline mismatch at one end, possibly a read error. This chain links TRBV7-7 with TRBJ2-6; tentatively, D is TRBD1 or TRBD2 (5 bases each). CDR3 size: 17 residues. Germline loops: CDR1 SSHAT, CDR2 FNYEAQ (reference sequence). This CDR3 is CASSLRDPSSGANVLTF. The CDR3 nucleotides are TGTGCTAGCAGCTTGAGGGACCCTAGCTCTGGGGCCAACGTCCTGACTTTC.

J is TRBJ2-3 and V is TRBV7-9; TRBD2 agrees at 13 bases. The junction had 7 bases not matched to a gene; V was cut back by 8 bases and J by 2 bases. Germline V gene lookup returns CDR1 SEHNR and CDR2 FQNEAQ (reference sequence). The length of the CDR3 is 16 residues. CDR3 bases: TGTGCCAGCGCGAGACTAGCGGGGGGACTCACAGATACGCAGTATTTT. The encoded protein is CASARLAGGLTDTQYF.

This clone turned up a few times. This chain connects TRBV10-2 to TRBJ2-7; tentatively, D is TRBD2 (6 bases). Trimming shortened V by 6 bases and J by 4 bases, and 22 bases separated the two germline ends. Germline V gene data show CDR1 as WSHSY and CDR2 as SAAADI. The CDR3 runs 16 residues. In DNA, the CDR3 is TGCGCCAGCAGCGACCCACGGAGGGCCCCGGGATACGAGCAGTACTTC. Its protein product is CASSDPRRAPGYEQYF.

The chain uses TRBV19 and TRBJ1-5; the D gene is possibly TRBD1 (6 bases). Germline V gives CDR1 LNHDA, CDR2 SQIVND (reference sequence). The CDR3 is 15 amino acids. V was clipped by 5 bases and J by 0 bases, with 11 bases between them. In DNA form, the CDR3 reads TGTGCCAGTAGTGTACAGGGAGTTAGCAATCAGCCCCAGCATTTT. Protein sequence: CASSVQGVSNQPQHF.

The V and J genes are TRBV6-1 and TRBJ1-5; the D is unclear. The germline V gene has CDR1 MNHNS and CDR2 SASEGT. The CDR3 sequence is 14 residues long. The germline V and J ends were trimmed by 8 bases and 4 bases, with 15 bases remaining between them. The CDR3 nucleotides read TGTGCCAGCCGCCCCGACACTAAGAATCAGCCCCAGCATTTT. It translates to CASRPDTKNQPQHF.

The chain is built from TRBV5-4 and TRBJ2-7; 13 positions match TRBD2. CDR1 is SGHNT, CDR2 YYREEE, per germline (reference sequence). This CDR3 contains 19 residues. The junction had 10 bases not matched to a gene; V was cut back by 1 base and J by 0 bases. CDR3 DNA: TGTGCCAGCAGCTTGACCAGACTAGCGGGGGGTCCCGACTCCTACGAGCAGTACTTC. Its translation is CASSLTRLAGGPDSYEQYF.

This clone is a singleton in its sample. Additional DNA sequences in this sample encode the identical CDR3. The chain carries TRBV19 and TRBJ2-7, with D perhaps being TRBD1 or TRBD2 (5 bases each). The CDR3 extends over 13 amino acids. Looked up from germline, CDR1 is LNHDA and CDR2 is SQIVND (reference sequence). The V and J ends lost 1 base and 3 bases respectively, with 7 bases between them. The CDR3 DNA sequence: TGTGCCAGTAGTATAGGTGGGGGCTACGAGCAGTACTTC. Protein: CASSIGGGYEQYF.

This clone occurred a few times. This chain uses TRBV28 with TRBJ2-7; 9 nucleotides match TRBD2. Trimming removed 3 bases from V and 2 bases from J; junction bases left unmatched: 8. CDR3 length equals 16 residues. CDR1 MDHEN and CDR2 SYDVKM come from the germline V gene. The CDR3 region has the DNA TGTGCCAGCAGTTTGGGACAAGGGACTAGCCCCTACGAGCAGTACTTC. Residues: CASSLGQGTSPYEQYF.

V gene TRBV30 combines with J gene TRBJ2-2; TRBD1 matches at 8 bases. The germline V gene encodes CDR1 GTSNPN and CDR2 SVGIG (reference sequence). With V trimmed by 2 bases and J by 4 bases, 6 bases remained unmatched. The CDR3 sequence is 15 residues long. CDR3 nucleotides: TGTGCCTGGAGTCCGAGGACAGGGATCACCGGGGAGCTGTTTTTT. It translates to CAWSPRTGITGELFF.

With respect to this clone: This same CDR3 is encoded by further DNA sequences in the sample. This chain joins TRBV28 and TRBJ1-2; TRBD1 is a possible D gene (5 bases). CDR3 size: 12 residues. Germline V gives CDR1 MDHEN, CDR2 SYDVKM. Deletions cut 5 bases from V and 8 bases from J, with 12 bases between. The CDR3 sequence is CASSLLRGGYTF. The CDR3 DNA reads TGTGCCAGCAGTCTCCTCCGGGGCGGCTACACCTTC.

The chain couples TRBV5-6 to TRBJ2-3; possible D gene TRBD1, 6 bases. The CDR3 is 15 residues long. Germline V gene sequence: CDR1 SGHDT, CDR2 YYEEEE. Between the trimmed V and J ends, which lost 4 bases and 2 bases, there was a span of 14 bases. The CDR3 region is CASSRRDTNTDTQYF. The CDR3 DNA reads TGTGCCAGCAGCCGCCGGGACACCAACACAGATACGCAGTATTTT.

This clone was seen more than once but under ten times. The chain carries TRBV10-2 and TRBJ1-2; no clear D. The germline V gene encodes CDR1 WSHSY and CDR2 SAAADI. Trimming removed 3 bases from V and 6 bases from J, with 17 bases in between. The length of the CDR3 is 15 residues. In DNA, the CDR3 is TGCGCCAGCAGTGACCCAAGACCCCTAGAGAATGGCTACACCTTC. It translates to CASSDPRPLENGYTF.

On this clone itself: The same CDR3 also results from other DNA sequences found in this sample. This chain uses TRBV30 with TRBJ1-1; weak D call: TRBD1 (5 bases). Germline CDR1 reads GTSNPN; CDR2 reads SVGIG (reference sequence). Trimming took 2 bases from V and 1 from J, leaving 8 bases between them. The CDR3 is 13 residues long. CDR3: CAWSLQANTEAFF. Here the CDR3 DNA reads TGTGCCTGGAGTCTACAGGCGAACACTGAAGCTTTCTTT.

J is TRBJ2-5 and V is TRBV10-1; D is ambiguous. The CDR3 is 13 residues long. Between the trimmed V and J ends, which lost 3 bases and 3 bases, there was a span of 8 bases. Germline V gives CDR1 WNHNN, CDR2 SYGVQD (reference sequence). CDR3 coding DNA: TGCGCCAGCAGTGAATCGGGTAAAGAGACCCAGTACTTC. As protein: CASSESGKETQYF.

This chain connects TRBV6-1 to TRBJ2-7; D is unclear. In germline, CDR1 is MNHNS, CDR2 SASEGT. The CDR3 is made up of 12 amino acids. V was shortened by 7 bases and J by 5 bases, with 12 bases between the two germline ends. The chain's CDR3 is CASITDVNEQYF. CDR3 sequence (DNA): TGTGCCAGCATTACCGACGTAAACGAGCAGTACTTC.

This chain uses TRBV2 with TRBJ2-5, with 7 bases that match TRBD1. Trimming took 4 bases from V and 4 from J; bases not matched to a gene: 3. Germline V gene lookup returns CDR1 SNHLY and CDR2 FYNNEI. The CDR3 has 13 residues. The CDR3 DNA follows: TGTGCCAGCAGTGCGGACAGGCTAGAGACCCAGTACTTC. This sequence encodes CASSADRLETQYF.

DNA for the CDR3: TGTGCCATCAGTGAGCCACCCGCGGGATTTGGCTATGAGCAGTTCTTC. Its translation: CAISEPPAGFGYEQFF. The gene calls are TRBV10-3 and TRBJ2-1; TRBD2 is a possible D gene (6 bases). The CDR3 length is 16 residues. Deletions cut 2 bases from V and 8 bases from J, with 19 bases between. The germline gives CDR1 ENHRY, CDR2 SYGVKD.

J is TRBJ2-1 and V is TRBV25-1; no firm D call. V shed 6 bases and J shed 6 bases, with 6 bases lying between them. This CDR3 spans 11 amino acids. The germline V gene has CDR1 MGHDK and CDR2 SYGVNS. DNA of the CDR3: TGTGCCAGCAGCCGAATCAATGAGCAGTTCTTC. It encodes CASSRINEQFF. Drawing the rest from reference TRBV25-1 and TRBJ2-1, the complete variable domain is EADIYQTPRYLVIGTGKKITLECSQTMGHDKMYWYQQDPGMELHLIHYSYGVNSTEKGDLSSESTVSRIRTEHFPLTLESARPSHTSQYLCASSRINEQFFGPGTRLTVL.

The CDR3 sequence is CASNPRKGSGRELFF. In DNA, the CDR3 is TGTGCCTCAAATCCCCGGAAGGGATCGGGTCGGGAGCTGTTTTTT. The chain joins TRBV30 to TRBJ2-2; unclear D gene. The germline gives CDR1 GTSNPN, CDR2 SVGIG (reference sequence). The CDR3 extends over 15 amino acids. Trimming shortened V by 7 bases and J by 9 bases, and 24 bases separated the two germline ends.

This chain connects TRBV29-1 to TRBJ2-1; D is undetermined. Trimming cost V 3 bases and J 3 bases, with 3 bases left between them. Germline lookup yields CDR1 SQVTM and CDR2 ANQGSEA. The CDR3 spans 11 residues. The CDR3 bases are TGCAGCGTTGATTACTACAATGAGCAGTTCTTC. Its translation: CSVDYYNEQFF.